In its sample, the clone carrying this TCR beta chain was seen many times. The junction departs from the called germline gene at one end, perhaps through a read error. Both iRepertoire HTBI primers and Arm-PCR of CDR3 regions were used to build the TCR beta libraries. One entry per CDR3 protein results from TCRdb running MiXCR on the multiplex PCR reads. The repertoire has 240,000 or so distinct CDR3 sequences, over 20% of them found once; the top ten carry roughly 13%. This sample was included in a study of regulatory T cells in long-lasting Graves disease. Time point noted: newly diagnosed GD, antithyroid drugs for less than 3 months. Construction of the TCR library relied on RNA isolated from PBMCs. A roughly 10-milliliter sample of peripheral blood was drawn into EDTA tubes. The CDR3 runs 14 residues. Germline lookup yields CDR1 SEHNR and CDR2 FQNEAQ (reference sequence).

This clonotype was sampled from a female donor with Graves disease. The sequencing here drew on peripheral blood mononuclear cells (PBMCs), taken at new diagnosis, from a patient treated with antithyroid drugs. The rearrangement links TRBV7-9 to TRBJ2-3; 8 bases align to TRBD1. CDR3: CASSRTGRTDTQYF. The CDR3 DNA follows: TGCGCCAGCAGCCGGACAGGGAGGACAGATACGCAGTATTTT.